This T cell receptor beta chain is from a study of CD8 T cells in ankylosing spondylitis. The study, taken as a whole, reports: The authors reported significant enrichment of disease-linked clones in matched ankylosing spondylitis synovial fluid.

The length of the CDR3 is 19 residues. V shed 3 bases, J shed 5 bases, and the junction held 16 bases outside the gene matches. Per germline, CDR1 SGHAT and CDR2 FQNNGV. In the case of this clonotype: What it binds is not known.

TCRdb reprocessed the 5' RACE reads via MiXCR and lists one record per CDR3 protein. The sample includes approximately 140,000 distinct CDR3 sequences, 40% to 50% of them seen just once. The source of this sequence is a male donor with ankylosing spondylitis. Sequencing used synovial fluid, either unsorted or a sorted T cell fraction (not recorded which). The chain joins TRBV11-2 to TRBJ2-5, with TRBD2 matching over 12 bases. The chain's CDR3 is CASSFGISSGRAGMETQYF. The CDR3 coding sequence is TGTGCCAGCAGCTTCGGAATATCTAGCGGGAGGGCCGGAATGGAGACCCAGTACTTC.